These 5 T cell receptor beta chains were sequenced from one sample in a study of blood T cells in healthy people across ages. A second PCR of roughly 6 to 12 cycles used a sample-barcoded 5' primer and a J-beta primer mix. TCRdb re-called the 5' RACE reads with MiXCR, one entry per CDR3 protein. This sample yields 750,000 to 950,000 distinct CDR3 sequences, of which under 30% are seen a single time; 3% belongs to the top ten. The same sample was also studied in work on T cells of mothers and their children.

The sample taken for sequencing was blood. These receptors all come from a boy younger than 18 in good health.

This clonotype came up a few times. The rearrangement joins TRBV4-1 to TRBJ1-3; D gene unclear. Germline V CDR1 and CDR2: MGHRA, YSYEKL. CDR3 length: 13 residues. V lost 0 bases and J lost 5, with 5 bases in between. The CDR3 DNA sequence: TGCGCCAGCAGCCAAGAGGTCCGAAACACCATATATTTT. The encoded protein is CASSQEVRNTIYF.

This clonotype showed up just a few times. The chain uses TRBV29-1 and TRBJ1-2; D is possibly TRBD1 (5 bases). Trimming cost V 8 bases and J 3 bases, with 10 bases left between them. The CDR3 runs 11 residues. Looked up from germline, CDR1 is SQVTM and CDR2 is ANQGSEA. CDR3 nucleotides: TGCAGCATTCTCAGGGACTATGGCTACACCTTC. It yields the protein CSILRDYGYTF.

There are a few counts of this clonotype. The CDR3 DNA is TGTGCCAGCAGTGAAGGAACAGATACGCAGTATTTT. Translation: CASSEGTDTQYF. The rearrangement links TRBV2 to TRBJ2-3, with D uncertain. Germline CDR1 reads SNHLY; CDR2 reads FYNNEI. This CDR3 spans 12 amino acids. V was pared by 1 base and J by 3 bases, with 2 bases between.

The chain carries TRBV11-1 and TRBJ2-1; 8 nucleotides agree with TRBD2. Germline V CDR1 and CDR2: SGHAT, FQDESV (reference sequence). The CDR3 contains 16 residues. The J segment lost 6 bases and the V segment lost 5 bases, leaving 12 bases of the junction unmatched. The CDR3 region has the DNA TGTGCCAGCAGCCTCACCCGGGGGGGCCTGGGCAATGAGCAGTTCTTC. Its protein is CASSLTRGGLGNEQFF.

This clonotype appeared a few times. This sequence joins TRBV19 and TRBJ2-3; 9 bases are shared with TRBD1. CDR1 is LNHDA and CDR2 is SQIVND in the germline V gene (reference sequence). With V trimmed by 3 bases and J by 4 bases, 5 bases remained unmatched. The CDR3 extends over 15 amino acids. Here the CDR3 DNA reads TGTGCCAGTAGTATCGGGACAGGGAGGGCAGATACGCAGTATTTT. Translating it yields CASSIGTGRADTQYF.